Below are 10 T cell receptor beta chains sequenced from a single sample in a study of tissue T cells after allogeneic stem cell transplantation. TCRdb's table, derived via immunoSEQ multiplex PCR, lists solely in-frame clones and lacks some. The sample comprises more than 500 clones, under 75% of which are singletons, and around 6.5% rests with the top ten. Material: liver tissue. The receptors stem from a female BALB/c mouse in good health. The MHC haplotype of this mouse line is H2-d.

Concerning this clone: Mouse gene names and germline throughout. The read falls 1 residue short of the CDR3 end, and the missing part is taken from the germline J gene. The chain carries TRBV19 and TRBJ1-1; D is perhaps TRBD1 (5 bases). The V gene's germline CDR1 is FNHDT and CDR2 SITEND (reference sequence). The CDR3 runs 14 residues. V was pared by 5 bases and J by 2 bases, with 13 bases between. The DNA read from the CDR3 is TGTGCCAGCAGCCCCCGGGACGTTAACACAGAAGTCTTC. This encodes CASSPRDVNTEVF. The full CDR3 protein reads CASSPRDVNTEVFF. The full variable domain, its missing parts supplied by reference TRBV19 and TRBJ1-1, is GGIITQTPKFLIGQEGQKLTLKCQQNFNHDTMYWYRQDSGKGLRLIYYSITENDLQKGDLSEGYDASREKKSSFSLTVTSAQKNEMAVFLCASSPRDVNTEVFFGKGTRLTVV.

About this clone itself: Mouse gene names apply. The CDR3 goes on 1 residue after the read ends, and that part is filled in from the germline J gene. This chain connects TRBV5 to TRBJ1-4; D gene unclear. Germline V gene data show CDR1 as LGHNA and CDR2 as YNLKQL (reference sequence). V shed 1 base and J shed 0 bases, with 6 bases lying between them. CDR3 length: 15 residues. This chain's CDR3 is CASSQGQFSNERLFF. CDR3 bases read: TGTGCCAGCAGCCAAGGACAATTTTCCAACGAAAGATTATTT.

Comment on this clone: Gene names and germline match the mouse. The read ends 1 residue before the CDR3 terminus; that terminus is restored from the germline J gene. The chain recombines TRBV13-2 with TRBJ2-3; TRBD1 matches at 8 bases. CDR1 is NNHNN and CDR2 is SYGAGS in the germline V gene (reference sequence). The CDR3 length is 16 residues. The J segment lost 0 bases and the V segment lost 4 bases, leaving 7 bases of the junction unmatched. CDR3 sequence reads: CASGPQGAGSAETLYF. The covered CDR3 bases are TGTGCCAGCGGTCCTCAGGGGGCAGGGAGTGCAGAAACGCTGTAT.

About this clone: The gene names here belong to mouse. With the read ending 1 residue before the CDR3 end, the germline J gene is used to fill in that end. The V call is TRBV17, the J call TRBJ2-5, with 9 bases lining up with TRBD2. This CDR3 comprises 16 residues. The V and J ends lost 3 bases and 1 base, in that order; junction bases with no gene match: 5. Per germline, CDR1 MNHDT and CDR2 YYDKIL. The CDR3 loop reads CASSSGGALDQDTQYF. The sequenced part of the CDR3 DNA is TGTGCTAGCAGTAGTGGGGGGGCGCTTGACCAAGACACCCAGTAC.

With regard to this clone: Germline and genes here are mouse. The read finishes 1 residue shy of the CDR3 end, and the germline J gene is used to complete it. The chain links TRBV31 to TRBJ1-4, with D possibly TRBD1 on 6 matching bases. Trimming pared 2 bases from V and 3 bases from J, leaving 7 bases between. The CDR3 sequence is 13 residues long. Germline V gives CDR1 GKSSPN, CDR2 SITVG. CDR3 region: CAWSGGPNERLFF. Incomplete CDR3 DNA: TGTGCCTGGAGTGGGGGGCCCAACGAAAGATTATTT.

About this clone: Genes here carry mouse names. The missing CDR3 end, 1 residue past where the read stops, is filled in from the germline J gene. V and J are TRBV13-2 and TRBJ1-2; no firm D call. The CDR3 has 11 residues. The germline V and J ends were trimmed by 3 bases and 0 bases, with 0 bases remaining between them. In germline, CDR1 is NNHNN, CDR2 SYGAGS (reference sequence). The CDR3 DNA, read in part, is TGTGCCAGCGGTGCAAACTCCGACTACACC. This encodes CASGANSDYT. The entire CDR3 protein is CASGANSDYTF.

Points on this clone: The germline and genes are mouse ones. The sequence runs out 1 residue before the end of the CDR3; the remainder is reconstructed from the germline J gene. The chain recombines TRBV13-2 with TRBJ2-4; the match to TRBD1 covers 9 bases. The CDR3 contains 17 residues. Germline V gene lookup returns CDR1 NNHNN and CDR2 SYGAGS (reference sequence). V shed 2 bases and J 1 base; nucleotides not matched to a gene: 8. CDR3 in amino acids: CASGEPGQGKGQNTLYF. The sequenced CDR3 bases are TGTGCCAGCGGTGAGCCGGGACAGGGTAAAGGTCAAAACACCTTGTAC.

In the case of this clone: Gene labels here are mouse ones. The CDR3 loop is CASGDEDWGQYF. The part of the CDR3 DNA that was read is TGTGCCAGCGGTGATGAGGACTGGGGCCAGTAC. The rearrangement uses TRBV13-2 and TRBJ2-5, with 9 bases identical to TRBD2. The read terminates 1 residue ahead of where the CDR3 ends, so the germline J gene completes it. This CDR3 is built from 12 residues. The V gene's germline CDR1 is NNHNN and CDR2 SYGAGS (reference sequence). With 0 bases clipped from V and 11 bases from J, the junction kept 1 base outside the gene matches.

A remark on this clone: The gene symbols are mouse symbols. The DNA read from the CDR3 is TGCACCTGCAGTGCAGTTGGGGGGGCGCAAGAACAGTAC. It specifies CTCSAVGGAQEQY. The CDR3 in its entirety is CTCSAVGGAQEQYF. V gene TRBV1 combines with J gene TRBJ2-7, with TRBD2 identical over 9 bases. The read halts 1 residue ahead of the CDR3 end, with the missing end drawn from the germline J gene. The V segment lost 1 base and the J segment 7 bases; nucleotides outside the gene matches: 5. The CDR3 runs to 14 residues. The germline V gene has CDR1 NSQYPW and CDR2 LRSPGD (reference sequence). Looking up the rest from reference TRBV1 and TRBJ2-7 gives the full variable domain: VTLLEQNPRWRLVPRGQAVNLRCILKNSQYPWMSWYQQDLQKQLQWLFTLRSPGDKEVKSLPGADYLATRVTDTELRLQVANMSQGRTLYCTCSAVGGAQEQYFGPGTRLTVL.

On this clone itself: Each gene name is a mouse one. The read finishes 1 residue shy of the CDR3 end, and the germline J gene is used to complete it. The V gene is TRBV13-3, the J gene TRBJ2-7; unclear D gene. From germline, CDR1 is NNHDY and CDR2 SYVADS. The ends were cut back, 1 base at V and 2 bases at J, with 4 bases in the middle. The CDR3 is 12 residues long. CDR3 DNA, as far as it was read: TGTGCCAGCAGTGATACTGCCTATGAACAGTAC. Encoded protein: CASSDTAYEQY. In full, the CDR3 is CASSDTAYEQYF.